The entry below describes one T cell receptor (beta chain). Seattle cases were enrolled at active infection and followed longitudinally. In the original workflow: Reference gene primer amplification gave nucleated cell count estimates. Sequencing used immunoSEQ multiplex PCR; TCRdb keeps in-frame clones, though not all of them. V and J calls and clone size are copied from that table; D and trimming were computed from the DNA. Altogether about 250,000 clones are present, almost 90% being singletons, with the ten largest covering 2.1%. These data are taken from a study of blood T cell repertoires in COVID-19. Study-level background: There were acute and convalescent COVID-19 samples, and they came from the United States, Italy and Spain. T cells, B-cell-depleted T cells, or PBMCs provided the cDNA or gDNA that served as material.

Trimming cost V 3 bases and J 2 bases, with 16 bases left between them. CDR1 is SGHKS and CDR2 is YYEKEE in the germline V gene (reference sequence). The CDR3 contains 16 residues. This clonotype originated in an older woman with COVID-19, enrolled during active disease. The sequencing sample was made of peripheral blood. The rearrangement links TRBV5-5 to TRBJ2-3; a weak D match, TRBD2 (7 bases). CDR3 DNA: TGTGCCAGCAGCTGGGGAGGGGGGCCCCACACAGATACGCAGTATTTT. It yields the protein CASSWGGGPHTDTQYF.